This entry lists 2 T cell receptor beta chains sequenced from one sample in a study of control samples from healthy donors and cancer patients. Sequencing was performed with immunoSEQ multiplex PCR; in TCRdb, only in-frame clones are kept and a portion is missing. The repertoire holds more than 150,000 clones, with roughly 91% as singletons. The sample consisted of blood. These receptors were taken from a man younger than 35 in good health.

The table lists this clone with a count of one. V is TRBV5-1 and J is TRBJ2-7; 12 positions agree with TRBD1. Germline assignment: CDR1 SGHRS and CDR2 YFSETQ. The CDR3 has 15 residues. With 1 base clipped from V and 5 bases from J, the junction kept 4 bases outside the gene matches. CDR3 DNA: TGCGCCAGCAGCTTGTCTGGGACAGGGGGCAACGAGCAGTACTTC. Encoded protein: CASSLSGTGGNEQYF.

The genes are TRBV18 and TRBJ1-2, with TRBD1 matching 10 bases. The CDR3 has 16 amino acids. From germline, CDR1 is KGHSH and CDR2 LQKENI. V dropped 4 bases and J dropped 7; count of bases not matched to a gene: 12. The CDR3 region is CASSQEGQGPFGGYTF. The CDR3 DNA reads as TGTGCCAGCTCACAAGAGGGACAGGGGCCGTTTGGTGGCTACACCTTC.